Listed below are T cell receptor beta chains from one sample, sequenced in a study of T cells in Graves' hyperthyroidism and ophthalmopathy. TCRdb analysed the multiplex PCR reads with MiXCR anew, one entry per CDR3 protein. Among 300,000 to 450,000 distinct CDR3 sequences listed, about 18% were seen once. What was sequenced was blood. These receptors originate from a young man with Graves' ophthalmopathy. CDR3s include the opening cysteine and the closing phenylalanine or tryptophan. D genes are given only for firm matches. Size is omitted from some rows. Given values are once, few, many or a class for expanded clones.

d_gene: -
j_gene: TRBJ1-4
abundance: many
v_gene: TRBV3-1
CDR3nt: TGTGCCAGCAGCCAAGAGAGGGTCCCGGGAGGTGAAAAACTGTTTTTT
CDR3aa: CASSQERVPGGEKLFF

d_gene: -
j_gene: TRBJ1-1
abundance: -
v_gene: TRBV12-3/TRBV12-4
CDR3nt: TGTGCCAGCAGCCAGGGAGGAAATAGTTTCTTT
CDR3aa: CASSQGGNSFF

d_gene: -
j_gene: TRBJ1-1
abundance: many
v_gene: TRBV24-1
CDR3nt: TGTGCCACCACCTCGTCGGGGAACACTGAAGCTTTCTTT
CDR3aa: CATTSSGNTEAFF

d_gene: -
j_gene: TRBJ1-2
abundance: many
v_gene: TRBV6-1
CDR3nt: TGTGCCAGCTATCCAGGCTCCGGTGGCTACACCTTC
CDR3aa: CASYPGSGGYTF

d_gene: -
j_gene: TRBJ2-3
abundance: many
v_gene: TRBV27
CDR3nt: TGTGCCAGCAGGCACCCCTCCGGCACAGATACGCAGTATTTT
CDR3aa: CASRHPSGTDTQYF

d_gene: -
j_gene: TRBJ2-3
abundance: many
v_gene: TRBV5-1
CDR3nt: TGCGCCAGCAGCATCATCGGGACCGAGGGGGATACGCAGTATTTT
CDR3aa: CASSIIGTEGDTQYF

d_gene: TRBD1
j_gene: TRBJ2-5
abundance: -
v_gene: TRBV15
CDR3nt: TGTGCCACCAGCAGGAGAGGCAGGGGGCACCAAGAGACCCAGTACTTC
CDR3aa: CATSRRGRGHQETQYF

d_gene: TRBD1
j_gene: TRBJ2-1
abundance: -
v_gene: TRBV20-1
CDR3nt: TGCAGTGCTCCCCCCAGGGGGCCGAGCTCCTACAATGAGCAGTTCTTC
CDR3aa: CSAPPRGPSSYNEQFF

d_gene: -
j_gene: TRBJ2-7
abundance: few
v_gene: TRBV2
CDR3nt: TGTGCCTCCCTAAGGATAAACGAGCAGTACTTC
CDR3aa: CASLRINEQYF

d_gene: -
j_gene: TRBJ2-5
abundance: -
v_gene: TRBV3-1
CDR3nt: TGTGCCAGCAGCCCCCCCGACACATACCAAGAGACCCAGTACTTC
CDR3aa: CASSPPDTYQETQYF

d_gene: -
j_gene: TRBJ1-1
abundance: -
v_gene: TRBV6-1
CDR3nt: TGTGCCAGCAGATCCCAGGGTGGCGGTCCTGAAGCTTTCTTT
CDR3aa: CASRSQGGGPEAFF

d_gene: TRBD2
j_gene: TRBJ2-2
abundance: -
v_gene: TRBV20-1
CDR3nt: TGCAGTGCTAAAATAGCGGGGCGAGGGACCGGGGAGCTGTTTTTT
CDR3aa: CSAKIAGRGTGELFF

d_gene: -
j_gene: TRBJ2-6
abundance: few
v_gene: TRBV20-1
CDR3nt: TGCAGTGCTAGAGATGGGGTCTCCACGACAGGCCGCAGCTCTGGGGCCAACGTCCTGACTTTC
CDR3aa: CSARDGVSTTGRSSGANVLTF

d_gene: -
j_gene: TRBJ1-1
abundance: -
v_gene: TRBV20-1
CDR3nt: TGCAGTGCTCCGGAGATACTACCCACTGAAGCTTTCTTT
CDR3aa: CSAPEILPTEAFF

d_gene: TRBD1
j_gene: TRBJ2-1
abundance: -
v_gene: TRBV6-1
CDR3nt: TGTGCCAGCAGTTTTTCCGGGACAGGGGGTGTTGGTGAGCAGTTCTTC
CDR3aa: CASSFSGTGGVGEQFF

d_gene: TRBD1
j_gene: TRBJ1-4
abundance: -
v_gene: TRBV20-1
CDR3nt: TGCAGTGCGACAGGGACAGGGGGCGCCGATAATGAAAAACTGTTTTTT
CDR3aa: CSATGTGGADNEKLFF

d_gene: -
j_gene: TRBJ2-7
abundance: many
v_gene: TRBV2
CDR3nt: TGTGCCAGCAGTGAAGAGGTTACCCCCTACGAGCAGTACTTC
CDR3aa: CASSEEVTPYEQYF

d_gene: -
j_gene: TRBJ1-1
abundance: many
v_gene: TRBV20-1
CDR3nt: TGCAGTGCTAAGGCCCACTCCGACACTGAAGCTTTCTTT
CDR3aa: CSAKAHSDTEAFF

d_gene: -
j_gene: TRBJ2-1
abundance: few
v_gene: TRBV9
CDR3nt: TGTGCCAGCAGCTCCCGGGCCGAGAATGAGCAGTTCTTC
CDR3aa: CASSSRAENEQFF

d_gene: TRBD1
j_gene: TRBJ1-5
abundance: -
v_gene: TRBV4-2
CDR3nt: TGTGCCAGCAGCCCGGGACAGCTCAATCAGCCCCAGCATTTT
CDR3aa: CASSPGQLNQPQHF

d_gene: -
j_gene: TRBJ2-1
abundance: -
v_gene: TRBV2
CDR3nt: TGTGCCAGCAGTGAAGCGGGAGGACGGGGTGAGCAGTTCTTC
CDR3aa: CASSEAGGRGEQFF

d_gene: -
j_gene: TRBJ1-5
abundance: many
v_gene: TRBV6-1
CDR3nt: TGTGCCAGCAGTCAACAGGGAACCGGTCAGCCCCAGCATTTT
CDR3aa: CASSQQGTGQPQHF

d_gene: -
j_gene: TRBJ1-2
abundance: many
v_gene: TRBV12-5
CDR3nt: TGTGCTAGTGGGCCCGGGGGGACCTATGGCTACACCTTC
CDR3aa: CASGPGGTYGYTF

d_gene: TRBD1
j_gene: TRBJ1-2
abundance: few
v_gene: TRBV9
CDR3nt: TGTGCCAGCAGCGCAGGAGACAGGGTAGAGGGCTACACCTTC
CDR3aa: CASSAGDRVEGYTF

d_gene: -
j_gene: TRBJ1-5
abundance: few
v_gene: TRBV14
CDR3nt: TGTGCCAGCAGCCAAGGAGCCGCTCAGCCCCAGCATTTT
CDR3aa: CASSQGAAQPQHF

d_gene: TRBD1
j_gene: TRBJ1-6
abundance: many
v_gene: TRBV5-1
CDR3nt: TGCGCCAGCAGCCCGGGACAGGAACCACTCGCCCTCCACTTT
CDR3aa: CASSPGQEPLALHF

d_gene: -
j_gene: TRBJ1-1
abundance: few
v_gene: TRBV10-2
CDR3nt: TGCGCCAGCAGCGAGCGAGGGGGGAACTCTGAAGCTTTCTTT
CDR3aa: CASSERGGNSEAFF

d_gene: TRBD1
j_gene: TRBJ2-1
abundance: -
v_gene: TRBV9
CDR3nt: TGTGCCAGCAGCGGGGGCCGAGACAGGGGTACCTACAATGAGCAGTTCTTC
CDR3aa: CASSGGRDRGTYNEQFF

d_gene: -
j_gene: TRBJ2-3
abundance: many
v_gene: TRBV5-1
CDR3nt: TGCGCCAGCAGCTTATATGGGGGGAGCACAGATACGCAGTATTTT
CDR3aa: CASSLYGGSTDTQYF

d_gene: -
j_gene: TRBJ2-2
abundance: -
v_gene: TRBV6-5
CDR3nt: TGTGCCAGCAGTTACCAACGCGGAGGGGATAACACCGGGGAGCTGTTTTTT
CDR3aa: CASSYQRGGDNTGELFF

d_gene: -
j_gene: TRBJ1-2
abundance: few
v_gene: TRBV15
CDR3nt: TGTGCCACCAGCAGAGATAGGGCGGAACCTTATGGCTACACCTTC
CDR3aa: CATSRDRAEPYGYTF

d_gene: -
j_gene: TRBJ1-5
abundance: many
v_gene: TRBV18
CDR3nt: TGTGCCAGCTCACTGGACGGAATCCAAGGGCCCCAGCATTTT
CDR3aa: CASSLDGIQGPQHF

d_gene: -
j_gene: TRBJ1-2
abundance: many
v_gene: TRBV7-9
CDR3nt: TGTGCCAGCAGCTTAGCGGGGACGGACTATGGCTACACCTTC
CDR3aa: CASSLAGTDYGYTF

d_gene: TRBD1
j_gene: TRBJ1-4
abundance: many
v_gene: TRBV28
CDR3nt: TGTGCCAGCAGTATAACAGGGGCCTTTGGGGAAAAACTGTTTTTT
CDR3aa: CASSITGAFGEKLFF

d_gene: -
j_gene: TRBJ2-6
abundance: -
v_gene: TRBV7-8
CDR3nt: TGTGCCAGCAGCCGGTCAGTTGGGGGCCCCTCTGGGGCCAACGTCCTGACTTTC
CDR3aa: CASSRSVGGPSGANVLTF

d_gene: TRBD2
j_gene: TRBJ2-3
abundance: many
v_gene: TRBV20-1
CDR3nt: TGCAGTGCTAGGGCGACTAGCGGCACAGATACGCAGTATTTT
CDR3aa: CSARATSGTDTQYF

d_gene: TRBD2
j_gene: TRBJ2-7
abundance: few
v_gene: TRBV5-6
CDR3nt: TGTGCCAGCAGCCCCGGATTAGCGGGGGGGAAGGGGTACGAGCAGTACTTC
CDR3aa: CASSPGLAGGKGYEQYF

d_gene: TRBD2
j_gene: TRBJ2-1
abundance: few
v_gene: TRBV4-2
CDR3nt: TGTGCCAGCTGCCTAGCGGGGGGGGGTGAGCAGTTCTTC
CDR3aa: CASCLAGGGEQFF

d_gene: -
j_gene: TRBJ2-5
abundance: many
v_gene: TRBV5-1
CDR3nt: TGCGCCAGCACTCTTCCCCAGGGAGAACTCCAAGAGACCCAGTACTTC
CDR3aa: CASTLPQGELQETQYF

d_gene: -
j_gene: TRBJ2-2
abundance: -
v_gene: TRBV9
CDR3nt: TGTGCCAGCAGCCCAGCCCTTTGGGGGGCCGGGGAGCTGTTTTTT
CDR3aa: CASSPALWGAGELFF

d_gene: -
j_gene: TRBJ1-2
abundance: many
v_gene: TRBV4-2
CDR3nt: TGTGCCAGCAGCCAAGATTGGGGCAGGTTCTATGGCTACACCTTC
CDR3aa: CASSQDWGRFYGYTF

d_gene: -
j_gene: TRBJ2-5
abundance: many
v_gene: TRBV5-6
CDR3nt: TGTGCCAGCAGCTTGGGGGCCCCAGAGACCCAGTACTTC
CDR3aa: CASSLGAPETQYF

d_gene: -
j_gene: TRBJ1-5
abundance: many
v_gene: TRBV7-9
CDR3nt: TGTGCCAGCAGCTTTGCGGATCAGCCCCAGCATTTT
CDR3aa: CASSFADQPQHF

d_gene: -
j_gene: TRBJ2-1
abundance: -
v_gene: TRBV5-1
CDR3nt: TGCGCCAGCAGCGGTCTGGACAGACCCCTGGATGAGCAGTTCTTC
CDR3aa: CASSGLDRPLDEQFF

d_gene: TRBD1
j_gene: TRBJ1-4
abundance: -
v_gene: TRBV5-1
CDR3nt: TGCGCCAGCCGCCGGGGACAGGGGGACGAAAAACTGTTTTTT
CDR3aa: CASRRGQGDEKLFF

d_gene: -
j_gene: TRBJ1-1
abundance: many
v_gene: TRBV5-1
CDR3nt: TGCGCCAGCCGAAGCTCCCGACAGATCATGAACACTGAAGCTTTCTTT
CDR3aa: CASRSSRQIMNTEAFF

d_gene: -
j_gene: TRBJ1-6
abundance: few
v_gene: TRBV6-5
CDR3nt: TGTGCCAGCAGTTACTCGGGGCCAGTTGTCAATTCACCCCTCCACTTT
CDR3aa: CASSYSGPVVNSPLHF

d_gene: -
j_gene: TRBJ1-2
abundance: few
v_gene: TRBV6-1
CDR3nt: TGTGCCAGCACCTCGACGCGGTACTATGGCTACACCTTC
CDR3aa: CASTSTRYYGYTF

d_gene: TRBD1
j_gene: TRBJ2-7
abundance: many
v_gene: TRBV13
CDR3nt: TGTGCCAGCAGCTACGGACAGGGGGCCCCGAGCTCCTACGAGCAGTACTTC
CDR3aa: CASSYGQGAPSSYEQYF

d_gene: -
j_gene: TRBJ2-5
abundance: many
v_gene: TRBV5-4
CDR3nt: TGTGCCAGCAGCTTGGAAGGCCAAGAGACCCAGTACTTC
CDR3aa: CASSLEGQETQYF